This is a list of T cell receptor beta chains from one sample in a study of Ad26.COV2.S vaccination and SARS-CoV-2 variants. Here immunoSEQ multiplex PCR was the method, and the copy in TCRdb shows in-frame clones only, minus some. The sample comprises approximately 350,000 clones, around 90% of which are singletons, and about 3.5% rests with the top ten. The material sequenced was peripheral blood, taken in a trial of Ad26.COV2.S vaccine versus placebo. These receptors originate from a person between 18 and 60 years old who received the Ad26.COV2.S COVID-19 vaccine or a placebo. CDR3s include the opening cysteine and the closing phenylalanine or tryptophan. D genes are given only for firm matches.

V,D,CDR3
TRBV5-1,.,CASGPQFGDTGELFF
TRBV12-3/TRBV12-4,.,CATSGLVNQPQHF
TRBV4-1,.,CASSQDGAEAFF
TRBV29-1,TRBD1,CSVRTGVAAGELFF
TRBV19,TRBD1,CASRDRGQFVNTEAFF
TRBV6-1,.,CASSEELLVRDGYTF
TRBV3-1/TRBV3-2,TRBD2,CASSPGVAGREQYF
TRBV25-1,TRBD1,CASSEAQGVETQYF
TRBV4-2,.,CASSQDSGRRYGAFF
TRBV6-5,.,CASTGHLMYQPQHF
TRBV19,.,CASSIEHSAKLFF
TRBV4-2,.,CASSQEGGRDYSYNEQFF
TRBV6-5,TRBD1,CASMATGQEQYF
TRBV7-9,TRBD1,CASSLTGEGTEAFF
TRBV3-1/TRBV3-2,TRBD2,CASSRPRKAGGDHNEQFF
TRBV6-5,TRBD1,CASSPGQGVFNEQFF
TRBV12-3/TRBV12-4,.,CASTLDRSEEQYF
TRBV7-2,.,CASSLVGGAANSPLHF
TRBV7-6,TRBD2,CASSLGRGLRETQYF
TRBV19,TRBD1,CASTGGTSNQPQHF
TRBV18,TRBD1,CASSPPPGTGADTQYF
TRBV9,.,CASSVGVSNQPQHF
TRBV4-1,TRBD2,CASSQVLAGANTGELFF
TRBV27,.,CASSPPAGETQYF
TRBV27,TRBD1,CASSEGAPPFYGYTF
TRBV19,.,CASSTHTNTEAFF
TRBV5-4,.,CASTPGTGELFF
TRBV7-9,.,CASSPSGANVLTF
TRBV11-2,.,CASSLHLMNTEAFF
TRBV9,TRBD1,CASSLRGGGDYGYTF
TRBV29-1,.,CSVVSGEQYF
TRBV5-5,.,CASSLGPGSSYEQYF
TRBV11-2,.,CASSSGRYEQYF
TRBV5-1,TRBD2,CASSLASGLTDTQYF
TRBV10-1,TRBD1,CASSFPGQGDQSSGNTIYF
TRBV5-1,.,CASSLETGSDEQFF
TRBV18,.,CASSPDLSAGYTF
TRBV30,.,CAWSVPFQGSYEQYF
TRBV9,.,CASSGLDSLYGYTF
TRBV29-1,.,CSAGHPNTEAFF
TRBV10-2,.,CASREKQGRLDTEAFF
TRBV7-8,.,CASNPTPQETQYF
TRBV4-3,.,CASSQEGNVNTEAFF
TRBV30,.,CAWRQDPVGETQYF
TRBV7-2,.,CASSLWETSYGYTF
TRBV5-1,.,CASSLATGTLRNTEAFF
TRBV4-3,.,CASSPRLGNSGNTIYF
TRBV30,.,CARGGPTGNEKLFF
TRBV14,TRBD1,CASSQVGTGWTEAFF